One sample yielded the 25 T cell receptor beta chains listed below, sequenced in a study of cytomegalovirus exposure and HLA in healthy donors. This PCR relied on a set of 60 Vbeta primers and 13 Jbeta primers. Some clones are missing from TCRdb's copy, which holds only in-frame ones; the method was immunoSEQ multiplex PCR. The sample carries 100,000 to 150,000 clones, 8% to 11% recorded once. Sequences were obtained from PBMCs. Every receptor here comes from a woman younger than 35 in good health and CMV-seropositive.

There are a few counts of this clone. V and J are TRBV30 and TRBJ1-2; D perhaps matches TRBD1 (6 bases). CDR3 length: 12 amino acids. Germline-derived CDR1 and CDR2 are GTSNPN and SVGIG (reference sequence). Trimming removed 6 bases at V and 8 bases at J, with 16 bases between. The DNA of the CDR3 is TGTGCCTGTCAATGGGCAGGGGAAGGCTACACCTTC. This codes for CACQWAGEGYTF.

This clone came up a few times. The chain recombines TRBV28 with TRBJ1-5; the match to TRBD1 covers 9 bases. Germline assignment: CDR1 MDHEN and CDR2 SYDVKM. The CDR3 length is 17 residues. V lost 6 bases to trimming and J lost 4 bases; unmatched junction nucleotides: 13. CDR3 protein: CASSLGGRTGVNQPQHF. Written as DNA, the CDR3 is TGTGCCAGCAGCCTTGGGGGGAGGACAGGGGTTAATCAGCCCCAGCATTTT.

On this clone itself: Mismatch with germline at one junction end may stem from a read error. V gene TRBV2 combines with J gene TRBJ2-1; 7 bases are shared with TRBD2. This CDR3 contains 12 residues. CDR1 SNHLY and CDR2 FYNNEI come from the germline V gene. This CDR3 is CASSGDYLEPFF. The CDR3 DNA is TGTGCCAGCAGTGGGGACTACCTTGAGCCGTTCTTC.

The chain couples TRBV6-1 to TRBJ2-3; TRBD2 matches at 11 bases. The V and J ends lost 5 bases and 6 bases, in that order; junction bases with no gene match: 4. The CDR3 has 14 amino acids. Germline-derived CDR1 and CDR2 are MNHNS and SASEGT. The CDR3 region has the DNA TGTGCCAGCAGTCGTAGCGGGAGGGTGGATACGCAGTATTTT. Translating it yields CASSRSGRVDTQYF.

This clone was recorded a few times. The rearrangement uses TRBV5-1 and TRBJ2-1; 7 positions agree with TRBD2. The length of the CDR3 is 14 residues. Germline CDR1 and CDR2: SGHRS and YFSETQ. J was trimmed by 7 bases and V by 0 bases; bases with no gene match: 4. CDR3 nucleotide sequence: TGCGCCAGCAGCTTGGTAGCGGGCCGAAATGAGCAGTTCTTC. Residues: CASSLVAGRNEQFF.

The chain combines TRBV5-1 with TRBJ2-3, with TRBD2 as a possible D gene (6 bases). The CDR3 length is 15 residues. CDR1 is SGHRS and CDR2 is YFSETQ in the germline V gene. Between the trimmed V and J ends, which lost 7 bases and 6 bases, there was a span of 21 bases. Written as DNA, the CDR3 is TGCGCCAGCCGGCTAGGCGGGACTCAAGTGGATACGCAGTATTTT. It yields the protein CASRLGGTQVDTQYF.

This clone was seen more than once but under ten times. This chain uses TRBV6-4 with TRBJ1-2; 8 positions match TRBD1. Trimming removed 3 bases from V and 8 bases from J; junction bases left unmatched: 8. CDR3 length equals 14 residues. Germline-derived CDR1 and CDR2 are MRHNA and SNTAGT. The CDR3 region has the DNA TGTGCCAGCAGTGAGTTCCAGGGGGCGCGAGGCTACACCTTC. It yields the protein CASSEFQGARGYTF.

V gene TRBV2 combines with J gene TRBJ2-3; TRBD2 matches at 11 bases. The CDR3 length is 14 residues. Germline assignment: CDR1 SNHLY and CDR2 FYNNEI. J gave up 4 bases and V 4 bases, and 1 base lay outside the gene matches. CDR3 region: CASSGGLAADTQYF. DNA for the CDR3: TGTGCCAGCAGTGGGGGACTAGCGGCAGATACGCAGTATTTT.

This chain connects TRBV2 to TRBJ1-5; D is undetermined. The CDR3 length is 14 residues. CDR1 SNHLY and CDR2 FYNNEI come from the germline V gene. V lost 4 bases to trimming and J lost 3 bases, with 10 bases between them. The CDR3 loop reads CASSGAVTNQPQHF. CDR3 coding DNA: TGTGCCAGCAGTGGGGCAGTAACCAATCAGCCCCAGCATTTT.

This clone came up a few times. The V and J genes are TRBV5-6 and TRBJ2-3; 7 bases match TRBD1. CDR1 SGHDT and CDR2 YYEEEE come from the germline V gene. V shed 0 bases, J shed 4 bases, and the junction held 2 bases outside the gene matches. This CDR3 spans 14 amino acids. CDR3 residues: CASSLGQGPDTQYF. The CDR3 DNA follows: TGTGCCAGCAGCTTGGGACAGGGCCCAGATACGCAGTATTTT.

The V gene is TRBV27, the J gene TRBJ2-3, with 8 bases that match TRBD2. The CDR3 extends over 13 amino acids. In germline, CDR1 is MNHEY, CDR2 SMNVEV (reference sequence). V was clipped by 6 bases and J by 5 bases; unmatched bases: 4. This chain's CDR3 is CASRNRGGDTQYF. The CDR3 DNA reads TGTGCCAGCAGGAACCGGGGGGGAGATACGCAGTATTTT.

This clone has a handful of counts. CDR3 in amino acids: CASVDSPYNEQFF. Here the CDR3 DNA reads TGTGCCAGCGTGGACTCCCCTTACAATGAGCAGTTCTTC. The chain couples TRBV6-1 to TRBJ2-1, with a weak D call TRBD2 (5 bases). The CDR3 length is 13 residues. From germline, CDR1 is MNHNS and CDR2 SASEGT. Trimming stripped 8 bases from V and 4 bases from J, with 12 bases between.

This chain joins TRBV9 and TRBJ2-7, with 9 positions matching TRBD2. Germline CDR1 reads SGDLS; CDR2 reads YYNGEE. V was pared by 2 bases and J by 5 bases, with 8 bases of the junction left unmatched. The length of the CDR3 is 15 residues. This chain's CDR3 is CASSVDSGSNNEQYF. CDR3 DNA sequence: TGTGCCAGCAGCGTTGATAGCGGGAGTAACAACGAGCAGTACTTC.

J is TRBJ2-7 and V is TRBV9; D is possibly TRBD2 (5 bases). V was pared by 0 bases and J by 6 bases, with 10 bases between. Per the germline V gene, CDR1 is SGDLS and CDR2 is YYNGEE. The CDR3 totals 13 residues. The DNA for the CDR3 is TGTGCCAGCAGCGTAGTATCGGGGAGCGAGCAGTACTTC. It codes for CASSVVSGSEQYF.

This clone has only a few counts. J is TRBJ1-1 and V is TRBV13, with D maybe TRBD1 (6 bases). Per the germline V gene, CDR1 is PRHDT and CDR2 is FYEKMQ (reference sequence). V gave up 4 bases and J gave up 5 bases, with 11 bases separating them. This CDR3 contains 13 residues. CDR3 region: CASSWKGGTEAFF. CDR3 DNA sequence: TGTGCCAGCAGCTGGAAAGGGGGAACTGAAGCTTTCTTT.

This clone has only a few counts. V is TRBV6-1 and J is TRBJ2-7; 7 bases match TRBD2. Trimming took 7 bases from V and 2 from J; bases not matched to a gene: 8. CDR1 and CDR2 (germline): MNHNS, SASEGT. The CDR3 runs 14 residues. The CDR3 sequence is CASNGNGRPYEQYF. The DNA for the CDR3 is TGTGCCAGCAATGGAAACGGGAGGCCCTACGAGCAGTACTTC.

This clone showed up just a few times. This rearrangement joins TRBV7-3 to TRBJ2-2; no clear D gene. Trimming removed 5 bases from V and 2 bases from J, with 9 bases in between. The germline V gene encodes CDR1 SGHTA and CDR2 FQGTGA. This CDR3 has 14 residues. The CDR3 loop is CASSDNGNTGELFF. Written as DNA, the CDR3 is TGTGCCAGCAGCGACAACGGTAACACCGGGGAGCTGTTTTTT.

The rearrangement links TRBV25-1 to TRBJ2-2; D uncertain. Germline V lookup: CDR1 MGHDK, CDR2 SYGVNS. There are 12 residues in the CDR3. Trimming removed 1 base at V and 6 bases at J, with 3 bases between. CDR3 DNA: TGTGCCAGCAGTGAATTCGCCGGGGAGCTGTTTTTT. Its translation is CASSEFAGELFF.

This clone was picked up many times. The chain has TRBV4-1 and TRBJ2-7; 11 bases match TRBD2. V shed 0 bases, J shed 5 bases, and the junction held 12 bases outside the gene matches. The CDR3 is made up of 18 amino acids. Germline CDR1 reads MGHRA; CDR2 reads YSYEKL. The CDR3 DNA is TGCGCCAGCAGCCAAGAGAGTGGCCTAGCGGGAGGTGGTAACGAGCAGTACTTC. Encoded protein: CASSQESGLAGGGNEQYF.

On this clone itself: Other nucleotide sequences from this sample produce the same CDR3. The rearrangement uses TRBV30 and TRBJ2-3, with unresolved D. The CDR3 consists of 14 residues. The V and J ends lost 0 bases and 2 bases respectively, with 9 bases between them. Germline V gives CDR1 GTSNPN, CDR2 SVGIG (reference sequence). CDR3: CAWSVLAATDTQYF. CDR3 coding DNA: TGTGCCTGGAGTGTACTTGCGGCCACAGATACGCAGTATTTT.

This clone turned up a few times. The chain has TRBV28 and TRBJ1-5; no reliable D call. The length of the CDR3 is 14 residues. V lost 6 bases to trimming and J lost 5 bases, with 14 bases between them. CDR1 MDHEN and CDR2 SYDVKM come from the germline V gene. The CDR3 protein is CASRPPQLYQPQHF. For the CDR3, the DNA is TGTGCCAGCAGACCTCCCCAGTTGTATCAGCCCCAGCATTTT.

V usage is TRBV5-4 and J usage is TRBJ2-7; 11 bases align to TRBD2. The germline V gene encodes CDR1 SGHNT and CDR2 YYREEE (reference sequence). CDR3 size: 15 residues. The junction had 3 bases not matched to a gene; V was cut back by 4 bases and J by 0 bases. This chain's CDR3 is CASSPGLADSYEQYF. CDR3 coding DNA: TGTGCCAGCAGCCCGGGACTAGCGGACTCCTACGAGCAGTACTTC.

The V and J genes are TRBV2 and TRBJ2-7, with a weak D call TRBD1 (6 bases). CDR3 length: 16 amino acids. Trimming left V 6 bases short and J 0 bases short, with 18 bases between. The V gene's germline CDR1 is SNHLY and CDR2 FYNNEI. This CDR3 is CASRGNRDKSSYEQYF. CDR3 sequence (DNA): TGTGCCAGCAGGGGAAACCGGGACAAGAGCTCCTACGAGCAGTACTTC.

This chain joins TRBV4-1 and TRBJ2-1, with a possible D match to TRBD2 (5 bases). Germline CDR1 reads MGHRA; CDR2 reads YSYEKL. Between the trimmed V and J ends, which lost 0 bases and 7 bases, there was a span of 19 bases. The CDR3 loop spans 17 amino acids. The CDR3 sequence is CASSQDRRHGVGNEQFF. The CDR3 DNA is TGCGCCAGCAGCCAAGATAGGAGACACGGGGTAGGGAATGAGCAGTTCTTC.

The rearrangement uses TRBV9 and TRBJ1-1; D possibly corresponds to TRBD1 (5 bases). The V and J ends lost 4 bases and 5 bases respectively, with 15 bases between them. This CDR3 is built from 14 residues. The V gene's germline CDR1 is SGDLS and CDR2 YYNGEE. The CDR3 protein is CASSLGGTKTEAFF. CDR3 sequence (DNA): TGTGCCAGCAGCTTGGGGGGAACCAAAACTGAAGCTTTCTTT.